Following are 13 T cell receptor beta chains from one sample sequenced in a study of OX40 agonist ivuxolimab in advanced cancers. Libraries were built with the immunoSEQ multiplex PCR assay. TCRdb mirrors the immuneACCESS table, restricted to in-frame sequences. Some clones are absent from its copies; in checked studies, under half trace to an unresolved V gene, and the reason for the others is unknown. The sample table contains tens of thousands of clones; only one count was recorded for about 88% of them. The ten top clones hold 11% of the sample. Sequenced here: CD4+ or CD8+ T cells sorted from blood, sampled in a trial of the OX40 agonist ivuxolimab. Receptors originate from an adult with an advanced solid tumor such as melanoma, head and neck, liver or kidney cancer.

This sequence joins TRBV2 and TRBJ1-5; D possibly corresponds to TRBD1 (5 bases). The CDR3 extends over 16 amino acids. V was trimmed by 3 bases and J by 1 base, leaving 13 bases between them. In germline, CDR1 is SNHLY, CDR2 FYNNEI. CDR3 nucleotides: TGTGCCAGCAGTGAGGGGGGGGTTGCAAGCAATCAGCCCCAGCATTTT. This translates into CASSEGGVASNQPQHF.

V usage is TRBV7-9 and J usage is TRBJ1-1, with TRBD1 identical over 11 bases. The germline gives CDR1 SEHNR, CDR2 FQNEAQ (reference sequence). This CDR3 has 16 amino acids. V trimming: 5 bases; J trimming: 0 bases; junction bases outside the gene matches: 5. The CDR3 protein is CASSQPGQGVNTEAFF. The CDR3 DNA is TGTGCCAGCAGCCAACCGGGACAGGGGGTGAACACTGAAGCTTTCTTT.

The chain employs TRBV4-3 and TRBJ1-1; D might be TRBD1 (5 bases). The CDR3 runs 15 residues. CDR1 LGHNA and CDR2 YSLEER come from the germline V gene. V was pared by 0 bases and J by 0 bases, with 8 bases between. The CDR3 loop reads CASSQDRVLNTEAFF. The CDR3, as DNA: TGCGCCAGCAGCCAAGACAGGGTCCTGAACACTGAAGCTTTCTTT.

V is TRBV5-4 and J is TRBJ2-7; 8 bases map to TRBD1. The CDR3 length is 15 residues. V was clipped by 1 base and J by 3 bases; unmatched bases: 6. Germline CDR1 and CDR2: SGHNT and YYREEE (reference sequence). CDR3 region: CASSLQGASFYEQYF. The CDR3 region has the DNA TGTGCCAGCAGCTTGCAGGGGGCTTCGTTCTACGAGCAGTACTTC.

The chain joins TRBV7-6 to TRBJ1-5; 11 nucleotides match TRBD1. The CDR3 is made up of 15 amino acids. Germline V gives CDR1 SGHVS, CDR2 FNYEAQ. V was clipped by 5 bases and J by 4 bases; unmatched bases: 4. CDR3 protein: CASSQGTGGNQPQHF. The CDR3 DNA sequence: TGTGCCAGCAGCCAGGGGACAGGGGGTAATCAGCCCCAGCATTTT.

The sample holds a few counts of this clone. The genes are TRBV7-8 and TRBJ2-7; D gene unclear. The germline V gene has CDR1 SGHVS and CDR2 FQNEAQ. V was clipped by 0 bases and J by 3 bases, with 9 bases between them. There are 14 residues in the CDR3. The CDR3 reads CASSLARPNYEQYF. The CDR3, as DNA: TGTGCCAGCAGCTTAGCGAGGCCGAACTACGAGCAGTACTTC.

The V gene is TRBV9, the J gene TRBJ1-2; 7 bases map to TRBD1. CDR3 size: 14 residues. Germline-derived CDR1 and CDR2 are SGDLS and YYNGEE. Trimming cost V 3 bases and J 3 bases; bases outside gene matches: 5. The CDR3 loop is CASSEGDSHYGYTF. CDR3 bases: TGTGCCAGCAGCGAGGGGGACAGTCACTATGGCTACACCTTC.

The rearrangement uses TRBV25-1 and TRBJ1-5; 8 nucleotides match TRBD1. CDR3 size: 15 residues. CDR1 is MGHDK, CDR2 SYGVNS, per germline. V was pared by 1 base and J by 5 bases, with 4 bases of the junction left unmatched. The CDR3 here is CASSEWGTGDQPQHF. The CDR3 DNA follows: TGTGCCAGCAGTGAATGGGGGACAGGAGATCAGCCCCAGCATTTT.

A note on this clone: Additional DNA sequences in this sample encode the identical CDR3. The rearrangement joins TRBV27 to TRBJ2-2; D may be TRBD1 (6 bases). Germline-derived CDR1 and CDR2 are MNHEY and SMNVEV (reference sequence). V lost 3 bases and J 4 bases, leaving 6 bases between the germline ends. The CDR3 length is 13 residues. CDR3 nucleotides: TGTGCCAGCAGTTTCAGGGGCACCGGGGAGCTGTTTTTT. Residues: CASSFRGTGELFF.

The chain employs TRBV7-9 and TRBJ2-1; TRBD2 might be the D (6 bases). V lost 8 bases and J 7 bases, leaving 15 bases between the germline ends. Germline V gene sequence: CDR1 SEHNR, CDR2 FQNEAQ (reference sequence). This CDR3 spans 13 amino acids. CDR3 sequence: CASYEGGGNEQFF. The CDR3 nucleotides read TGTGCCAGCTATGAGGGAGGTGGGAATGAGCAGTTCTTC.

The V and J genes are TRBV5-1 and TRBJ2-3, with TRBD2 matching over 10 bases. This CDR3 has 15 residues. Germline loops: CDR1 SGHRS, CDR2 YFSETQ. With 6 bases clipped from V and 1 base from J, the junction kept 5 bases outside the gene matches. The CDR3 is CASKTSGPRTDTQYF. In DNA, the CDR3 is TGCGCCAGCAAGACTAGCGGGCCGCGCACAGATACGCAGTATTTT.

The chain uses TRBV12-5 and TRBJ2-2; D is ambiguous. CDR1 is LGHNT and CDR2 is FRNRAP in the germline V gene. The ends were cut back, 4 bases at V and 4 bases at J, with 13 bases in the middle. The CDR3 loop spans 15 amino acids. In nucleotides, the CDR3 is TGTGCTAGTGGTTCGCTTGGGCTGGGCACCGGGGAGCTGTTTTTT. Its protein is CASGSLGLGTGELFF.

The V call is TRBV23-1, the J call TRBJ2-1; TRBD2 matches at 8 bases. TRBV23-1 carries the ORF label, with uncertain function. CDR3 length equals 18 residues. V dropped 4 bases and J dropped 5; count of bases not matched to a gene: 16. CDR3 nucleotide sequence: TGCGCCAGCAGTCGGTGTTCGAGCGGGAGTTTCCTTGACAATGAGCAGTTCTTC. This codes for CASSRCSSGSFLDNEQFF.